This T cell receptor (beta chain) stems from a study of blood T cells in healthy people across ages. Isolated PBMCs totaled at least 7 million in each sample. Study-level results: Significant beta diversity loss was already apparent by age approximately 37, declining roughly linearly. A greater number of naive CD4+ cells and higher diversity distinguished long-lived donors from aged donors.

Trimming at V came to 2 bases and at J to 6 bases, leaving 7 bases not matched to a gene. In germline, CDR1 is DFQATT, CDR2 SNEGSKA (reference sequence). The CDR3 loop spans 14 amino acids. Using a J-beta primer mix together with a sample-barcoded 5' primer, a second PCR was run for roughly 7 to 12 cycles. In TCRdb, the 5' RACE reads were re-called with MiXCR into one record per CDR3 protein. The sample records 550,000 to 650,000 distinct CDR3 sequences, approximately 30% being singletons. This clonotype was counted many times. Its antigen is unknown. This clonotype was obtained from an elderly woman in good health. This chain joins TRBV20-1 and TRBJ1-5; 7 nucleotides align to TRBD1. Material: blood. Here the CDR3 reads CSARQGEWSQPQHF. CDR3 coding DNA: TGCAGTGCTAGACAGGGGGAGTGGAGTCAGCCCCAGCATTTT.